A selection of T cell receptor beta chains follows, all from one sample in a study of blood T cells in healthy people across ages. One entry per CDR3 protein, called by TCRdb with MiXCR from the 5' RACE reads. The sample includes almost 1 million distinct CDR3 sequences, approximately 50% seen only once; the top ten take about 20%. The sample consisted of blood. The origin of the receptors is a woman in her fifties or sixties in good health. The CDR3 runs from the conserved cysteine through the conserved F or W. D genes are given only for firm matches. Part of the rows lack a size; the others show once, few, many or a class for expanded clones.

J gene | clone size | V gene | D gene | CDR3 DNA | CDR3 protein
TRBJ2-1 | . | TRBV7-9 | . | TGTGCCAGCAGCTTAGCTGGCTCCAGGCAGTTCTTC | CASSLAGSRQFF
TRBJ1-3 | . | TRBV18 | TRBD1 | TGTGCCAGCTCTCCACGGACAGGTATATCTGGAAACACCATATATTTT | CASSPRTGISGNTIYF
TRBJ1-2 | few | TRBV7-2 | TRBD1 | TGTGCCAGCAGCTCGGCCAACAGGGGGCGCAGTTATGGCTACACCTTC | CASSSANRGRSYGYTF
TRBJ1-2 | once | TRBV20-1 | . | TGCAGTGCTTTGGCAGGGCTGTCCTACACCTTC | CSALAGLSYTF
TRBJ2-6 | many | TRBV14 | . | TGTGCCAGCAGCCAAGTGGGTACTGGGGCCAACGTCCTGACTTTC | CASSQVGTGANVLTF
TRBJ2-2 | . | TRBV2 | . | TGTGCCAGCAAGAGACAGAACACCGGGGAGCTGTTTTTT | CASKRQNTGELFF
TRBJ2-5 | few | TRBV29-1 | . | TGCAGCGGCCGGACTGTAACGGAGACCCAGTACTTC | CSGRTVTETQYF
TRBJ2-7 | . | TRBV20-1 | . | TGCAGTGCTAGAGAACTCGCTTCGCACACCTACGAGCAGTACTTC | CSARELASHTYEQYF
TRBJ2-1 | many | TRBV5-1 | . | TGCGCCAGCAGCGCAAGTCGACGGGACACGGATGAGCAGTTCTTC | CASSASRRDTDEQFF
TRBJ2-3 | . | TRBV7-9 | . | TGTGCCAGCAGCCGCACCCTAGTTTCCACAGATACGCAGTATTTT | CASSRTLVSTDTQYF
TRBJ2-7 | . | TRBV2 | . | TGTGCCAGCAGTGTGATGCAGACGGGGGCCTACGAGCAGTACTTC | CASSVMQTGAYEQYF
TRBJ1-6 | few | TRBV20-1 | . | TGCAGTGCTAGCTCAGAGGGGAGTCGAGGTAGTAGGTCACCCCTCCACTTT | CSASSEGSRGSRSPLHF
TRBJ1-1 | . | TRBV7-9 | TRBD1 | TGTGCCAGCAGCCCGGTTGGGGACAGCATGAACACTGAAGCTTTCTTT | CASSPVGDSMNTEAFF
TRBJ2-1 | few | TRBV7-2 | . | TGTGCCAGCAGCCAAGGGGGCGGGAGATTTAATGAGCAGTTCTTC | CASSQGGGRFNEQFF
TRBJ2-4 | few | TRBV4-1 | . | TGCGCCAGCAGCCTGGGAGAAGCCCGCTCGACTAGAAAAAACATTCAGTACTTC | CASSLGEARSTRKNIQYF
TRBJ1-2 | once | TRBV29-1 | . | TGCAGCGTTTCAGCAGGGGACGGCTACACCTTC | CSVSAGDGYTF
TRBJ2-3 | few | TRBV6-2/TRBV6-3 | . | TGTGCCAGCAGCCCGGGACTCGGGGTTGGTACGCAGTATTTT | CASSPGLGVGTQYF
TRBJ2-7 | few | TRBV9 | . | TGTGCCAGCAGCGTTAACCTTGCAACCTACGAGCAGTACTTC | CASSVNLATYEQYF
TRBJ1-6 | . | TRBV7-2 | . | TGTGCCAGGAGCCCAGAGTGGAACCTAGATAATTCACCCCTCCACTTT | CARSPEWNLDNSPLHF
TRBJ2-7 | . | TRBV15 | TRBD1 | TGTGCCACCAGGCGTTCTGGGGGTGGGACAGCTACCTACGAGCAGTACTTC | CATRRSGGGTATYEQYF
TRBJ2-7 | . | TRBV20-1 | . | TGCAGTGCTGGGGGGGCTGGACAGTTTCAAGAGCAGTACTTC | CSAGGAGQFQEQYF
TRBJ2-3 | . | TRBV6-1 | TRBD2 | TGTGCCAGCAGCCCCTCGCGAGGGAGGGATCCAGATACGCAGTATTTT | CASSPSRGRDPDTQYF
TRBJ2-5 | few | TRBV28 | . | TGTGCCAGCCGGCCCCTGGACGGAGCCAATTGGACCCAGTACTTC | CASRPLDGANWTQYF
TRBJ1-2 | . | TRBV28 | . | TGTGCCAGCAGTCCTAATCGGGGGGTCTACTATGGCTACACCTTC | CASSPNRGVYYGYTF
TRBJ2-1 | once | TRBV18 | TRBD2 | TGTGCCAGCTCATCAGGATCGAGCGGGAGTCTTTCCAATGAGCAGTTCTTC | CASSSGSSGSLSNEQFF
TRBJ2-5 | few | TRBV21-1 | . | TGTGCCAGCAGCAACGGGGGACTAGCGAATTTCCAAGAGACCCAGTACTTC | CASSNGGLANFQETQYF
TRBJ2-5 | once | TRBV7-9 | . | TGTGCCAGCAGCGTAGGGTTTTCAGATTTAGAGACCCAGTACTTC | CASSVGFSDLETQYF
TRBJ1-4 | . | TRBV20-1 | . | TGCAGTGCTCTGGGGGCGGGTAATGAAAAACTGTTTTTT | CSALGAGNEKLFF